This T cell receptor (beta chain) emerged from a study of blood T cell repertoires in COVID-19. At the level of the study: The cDNA or gDNA used as material had been derived from T cells, B-cell-depleted T cells, or PBMCs.

Methods used by the authors: Reference gene primer amplification gave estimated nucleated cell counts. TCRdb keeps only in-frame clones here, not all; method: immunoSEQ multiplex PCR. The V and J calls and clone size are taken from that table; D and trimming were inferred from the DNA. Of around 270,000 clones listed, about 85% are singletons. Trimming left V 1 base short and J 4 bases short, with 19 bases between. Per germline, CDR1 SGHTA and CDR2 FQGTGA. This CDR3 contains 17 residues. Recruited during active infection, patients (from Seattle) were subsequently followed longitudinally. The sequence was obtained from a human donor with COVID-19, enrolled during active disease. The donor label of this sample is uncertain. The sequencing input was peripheral blood. This chain links TRBV7-3 with TRBJ2-5; TRBD2 is a possible D gene (7 bases). CDR3 sequence reads: CASSLSGGGSRRETQYF. DNA of the CDR3: TGTGCCAGCAGCTTAAGCGGGGGCGGGAGCCGACGAGAGACCCAGTACTTC.